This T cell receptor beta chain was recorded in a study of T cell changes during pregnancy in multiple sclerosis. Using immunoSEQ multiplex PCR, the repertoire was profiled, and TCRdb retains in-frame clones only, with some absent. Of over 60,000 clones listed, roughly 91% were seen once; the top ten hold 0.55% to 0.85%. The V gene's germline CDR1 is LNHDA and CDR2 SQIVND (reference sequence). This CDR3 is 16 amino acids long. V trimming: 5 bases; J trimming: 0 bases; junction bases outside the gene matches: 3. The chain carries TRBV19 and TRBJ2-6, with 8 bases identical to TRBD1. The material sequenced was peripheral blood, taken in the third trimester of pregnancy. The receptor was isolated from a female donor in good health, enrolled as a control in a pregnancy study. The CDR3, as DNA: TGTGCCAGTAGTGAGCAGGGGGCCTCTGGGGCCAACGTCCTGACTTTC. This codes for CASSEQGASGANVLTF. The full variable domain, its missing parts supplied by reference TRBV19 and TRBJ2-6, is DGGITQSPKYLFRKEGQNVTLSCEQNLNHDAMYWYRQDPGQGLRLIYYSQIVNDFQKGDIAEGYSVSREKKESFPLTVTSAQKNPTAFYLCASSEQGASGANVLTFGAGSRLTVL.